Listed below are T cell receptor beta chains from one sample, sequenced in a study of beta chain features in type 1 diabetes. Measured with immunoSEQ multiplex PCR; TCRdb has only the in-frame clones, and not every one. The data contain almost 350,000 clones, 6.5% to 10% of them singletons. Sequenced material: central memory CD4+ T cells from blood. Receptors originate from a young woman in good health. Both conserved end residues are part of each CDR3. Each record gives: V gene, CDR3 protein.

v_call: TRBV20-1; cdr3_aa: CSAEDFQEQFF
v_call: TRBV28; cdr3_aa: CASELEGYEQYF
v_call: TRBV10-1; cdr3_aa: CASSERTSASYEQYF
v_call: TRBV10-3; cdr3_aa: CAISEWQRDYEQYF
v_call: TRBV18; cdr3_aa: CASSPPKTPSYEQYF
v_call: TRBV5-4; cdr3_aa: CASSFGQTNTGELFF
v_call: TRBV6-1; cdr3_aa: CASSEPGVGGGPYNEQFF
v_call: TRBV5-1; cdr3_aa: CASSLRAGQETQYF
v_call: TRBV6-6; cdr3_aa: CASTAPGQGVYEQYF
v_call: TRBV2; cdr3_aa: CASLTPGQPGTYEQYF
v_call: TRBV7-2; cdr3_aa: CASSLDSFNYGYTF
v_call: TRBV2; cdr3_aa: CASRVLLVTNTGELFF
v_call: TRBV2; cdr3_aa: CASSEGLAGFYEQYF
v_call: TRBV13; cdr3_aa: CASSASLTDYEQYF
v_call: TRBV7-2; cdr3_aa: CASSLVPGELFF
v_call: TRBV10-3; cdr3_aa: CATGATSGLNFQETQYF
v_call: TRBV7-9; cdr3_aa: CASSLGLAGVLGETQYF
v_call: TRBV29-1; cdr3_aa: CSVVITMGEQFF
v_call: TRBV25-1; cdr3_aa: CASSEGGGSVAYNEQFF
v_call: TRBV28; cdr3_aa: CASIPHDRVTGEQYF
v_call: TRBV6-1; cdr3_aa: CASTIGAGFYEQYF
v_call: TRBV7-9; cdr3_aa: CASSLGQNYEQYF
v_call: TRBV4-3; cdr3_aa: CASSQAGTGNGYGYTF
v_call: TRBV7-8; cdr3_aa: CASSMTGENEKLFF
v_call: TRBV6-5; cdr3_aa: CASSGGQADQPQHF
v_call: TRBV5-6; cdr3_aa: CASSDYRDYEQYF
v_call: TRBV5-1; cdr3_aa: CASSLDGTAQYF
v_call: TRBV10-2; cdr3_aa: CASSAAVGTDTQYF
v_call: TRBV7-7; cdr3_aa: CASSLVCRTGRFYGYTF
v_call: TRBV19; cdr3_aa: CASSPRADTQYF
v_call: TRBV1; cdr3_aa: CTSSPSGRCADTQYF
v_call: TRBV11-2; cdr3_aa: CASSHDSGSWLETQYF
v_call: TRBV14; cdr3_aa: CASSQAEWQMWGANVLTF
v_call: TRBV7-2; cdr3_aa: CASSLFSGPSYNEQFF
v_call: TRBV21-1; cdr3_aa: CASSKGQPKNIQYF
v_call: TRBV19; cdr3_aa: CASSRGTSGSFFIYEQYF
v_call: TRBV6-6; cdr3_aa: CASSFYRGTGELFF
v_call: TRBV4-1; cdr3_aa: CASSQDGTGREKLFF
v_call: TRBV7-2; cdr3_aa: CASTSGGQTQYF
v_call: TRBV7-8; cdr3_aa: CASSPRQGTDTQYF
v_call: TRBV11-2; cdr3_aa: CASSFRRDTDTQYF
v_call: TRBV11-3; cdr3_aa: CASSLRDQGDTQYF
v_call: TRBV6-5; cdr3_aa: CASSRQGNNEQFF
v_call: TRBV5-6; cdr3_aa: CASSLGQGMTYEQYF
v_call: TRBV7-2; cdr3_aa: CAISQYNEQFF
v_call: TRBV5-1; cdr3_aa: CASSFLGSLSYEQYF
v_call: TRBV18; cdr3_aa: CASSPTLAYEQYF
v_call: TRBV5-1; cdr3_aa: CASSPSGLAGRDTQYF
v_call: TRBV6-1; cdr3_aa: CASSEQWGRWETQYF
v_call: TRBV6-5; cdr3_aa: CASSVSGRETQYF
v_call: TRBV6-5; cdr3_aa: CASSYAGRAQPQHF
v_call: TRBV5-1; cdr3_aa: CASSKDRSRHNEQFF
v_call: TRBV13; cdr3_aa: CASSLGGSTGGWNYGYTF
v_call: TRBV20-1; cdr3_aa: CSGRDFYEQYF
v_call: TRBV9; cdr3_aa: CASSVGQGHTSWEQFF
v_call: TRBV7-2; cdr3_aa: CASSLGSSTNEKLFF
v_call: TRBV5-1; cdr3_aa: CASSLEDRGFETQYF